Listed below are T cell receptor beta chains from one sample, sequenced in a study of blood T cell repertoires in COVID-19. Profiled with immunoSEQ multiplex PCR; TCRdb holds only in-frame clones, not every one. Of some 40,000 clones in the sample, roughly 77% were seen once. The material sequenced was peripheral blood. All receptors come from a man older than 75 with active or convalescent COVID-19. CDR3s include the opening cysteine and the closing phenylalanine or tryptophan.

TRBJ1-1,TRBV9,CASSAPRGRATTEAFF
TRBJ1-2,TRBV30,CAWSLLETYTF
TRBJ2-1,TRBV5-1,CASSLDSRLYNEQFF
TRBJ2-3,TRBV5-1,CASSLEGQGTTDTQYF
TRBJ2-1,TRBV3-1/TRBV3-2,CASSQGTSGGAHNEQFF
TRBJ2-2,TRBV11-3,CASSLTGTNTGELFF
TRBJ1-5,TRBV21-1,CASSKVGSRGGGNQPQHF
TRBJ1-2,TRBV5-1,CASSLGQAGYTF
TRBJ1-2,TRBV19,CASSRSSGTGVFYGYTF
TRBJ1-6,TRBV2,CASSVQGTYNSPLHF
TRBJ1-4,TRBV5-5,CASSLQGANEKLFF
TRBJ2-2,TRBV6-5,CASSLARFTGELFF
TRBJ2-5,TRBV6-5,CASNLGGGQETQYF
TRBJ2-4,TRBV29-1,CSVGLLAGGSKNIQYF
TRBJ2-7,TRBV7-2,CASSGTARDEQYF
TRBJ2-7,TRBV5-1,CASSLLPASYEQYF
TRBJ2-7,TRBV28,CASSGRYEQYF
TRBJ2-3,TRBV14,CASSSTAFTSTDTQYF
TRBJ1-1,TRBV7-2,CASSLRGTNTEAFF
TRBJ2-5,TRBV10-3,CAISESAETQYF
TRBJ2-1,TRBV7-9,CASSTSGRNEQFF
TRBJ2-5,TRBV9,CASSLAGAHQETQYF
TRBJ1-5,TRBV21-1,CASSKAPWRGQQPQHF
TRBJ1-2,TRBV28,CASQRQGSHYGYTF
TRBJ2-3,TRBV5-4,CASSLGGATDTQYF
TRBJ1-3,TRBV2,CASSRGTQGAGNTIYF
TRBJ2-7,TRBV11-2,CASSDTGVYEQYF
TRBJ1-1,TRBV28,CASSAGTVNTEAFF
TRBJ2-3,TRBV7-9,CASSPHKRQSTDTQYF
TRBJ2-7,TRBV4-3,CASSQERGGHYEQYF
TRBJ2-3,TRBV19,CASSVAAGGSTDTQYF
TRBJ1-1,TRBV5-1,CASSLVGQGVAEAFF
TRBJ1-1,TRBV6-5,CASSPGTPGAEAFF
TRBJ2-7,TRBV3-1/TRBV3-2,CASSPGQGFAGVSNEQYF
TRBJ2-2,TRBV9,CASSLRMAAGGELFF
TRBJ1-3,TRBV18,CASSPIQDRNSGNTIYF
TRBJ2-5,TRBV2,CASSGQGYQETQYF
TRBJ2-7,TRBV29-1,CSVVTGAAYEQYF
TRBJ2-7,TRBV19,CASSPRGYEQYF
TRBJ1-1,TRBV28,CASKSGQLNTEAFF
TRBJ2-5,TRBV5-1,CASRRLAGVQETQYF
TRBJ2-3,TRBV5-1,CASSLGLAGGFADTQYF